This T cell receptor (beta chain) appears in the sequencing data of a study of blood T cell repertoires in COVID-19. The sample holds one count of this clone. The CDR3 spans 17 residues. Looked up from germline, CDR1 is SNHLY and CDR2 is FYNNEI. J was trimmed by 2 bases and V by 3 bases; bases with no gene match: 7. Only in-frame clones appear in the TCRdb table, and some are missing; sequencing was by immunoSEQ multiplex PCR. This repertoire shows tens of thousands of clones, 65% to 90% found once; its top ten account for roughly 1.3%. The receptor was derived from a man aged 60 to 69 with acute or convalescent COVID-19. The source material was peripheral blood. The chain carries TRBV2 and TRBJ1-4; TRBD1 aligns across 9 bases. The DNA for the CDR3 is TGTGCCAGCAGTGACCGGGACAGGGTTTCGACTAATGAAAAACTGTTTTTT. Encoded protein: CASSDRDRVSTNEKLFF.